This T cell receptor (beta chain) is drawn from a study of blood T cell repertoires in COVID-19. Study details: Sources were T cells, B-cell-depleted T cells, or PBMCs; the material itself was cDNA or gDNA.

After removal of 2 bases from V and 9 bases from J, the junction contained 14 bases not matched to a gene. The CDR3 consists of 17 residues. Per germline, CDR1 KGHSH and CDR2 LQKENI. TCRdb's table, derived via immunoSEQ multiplex PCR, lists solely in-frame clones and lacks some. The sample has around 300,000 clones, 88% seen once. The chain combines TRBV18 with TRBJ2-1, with 9 nucleotides matching TRBD1. Sequencing was carried out using PBMCs or T cells enriched from blood (not recorded which). The TCR sequence derives from a woman aged 45-59 years who had recovered from COVID-19. The DNA of the CDR3 is TGTGCCAGCTCACCAAGGGGACAGGGAATAGACTTGGTTGAGCAGTTCTTC. Protein: CASSPRGQGIDLVEQFF.